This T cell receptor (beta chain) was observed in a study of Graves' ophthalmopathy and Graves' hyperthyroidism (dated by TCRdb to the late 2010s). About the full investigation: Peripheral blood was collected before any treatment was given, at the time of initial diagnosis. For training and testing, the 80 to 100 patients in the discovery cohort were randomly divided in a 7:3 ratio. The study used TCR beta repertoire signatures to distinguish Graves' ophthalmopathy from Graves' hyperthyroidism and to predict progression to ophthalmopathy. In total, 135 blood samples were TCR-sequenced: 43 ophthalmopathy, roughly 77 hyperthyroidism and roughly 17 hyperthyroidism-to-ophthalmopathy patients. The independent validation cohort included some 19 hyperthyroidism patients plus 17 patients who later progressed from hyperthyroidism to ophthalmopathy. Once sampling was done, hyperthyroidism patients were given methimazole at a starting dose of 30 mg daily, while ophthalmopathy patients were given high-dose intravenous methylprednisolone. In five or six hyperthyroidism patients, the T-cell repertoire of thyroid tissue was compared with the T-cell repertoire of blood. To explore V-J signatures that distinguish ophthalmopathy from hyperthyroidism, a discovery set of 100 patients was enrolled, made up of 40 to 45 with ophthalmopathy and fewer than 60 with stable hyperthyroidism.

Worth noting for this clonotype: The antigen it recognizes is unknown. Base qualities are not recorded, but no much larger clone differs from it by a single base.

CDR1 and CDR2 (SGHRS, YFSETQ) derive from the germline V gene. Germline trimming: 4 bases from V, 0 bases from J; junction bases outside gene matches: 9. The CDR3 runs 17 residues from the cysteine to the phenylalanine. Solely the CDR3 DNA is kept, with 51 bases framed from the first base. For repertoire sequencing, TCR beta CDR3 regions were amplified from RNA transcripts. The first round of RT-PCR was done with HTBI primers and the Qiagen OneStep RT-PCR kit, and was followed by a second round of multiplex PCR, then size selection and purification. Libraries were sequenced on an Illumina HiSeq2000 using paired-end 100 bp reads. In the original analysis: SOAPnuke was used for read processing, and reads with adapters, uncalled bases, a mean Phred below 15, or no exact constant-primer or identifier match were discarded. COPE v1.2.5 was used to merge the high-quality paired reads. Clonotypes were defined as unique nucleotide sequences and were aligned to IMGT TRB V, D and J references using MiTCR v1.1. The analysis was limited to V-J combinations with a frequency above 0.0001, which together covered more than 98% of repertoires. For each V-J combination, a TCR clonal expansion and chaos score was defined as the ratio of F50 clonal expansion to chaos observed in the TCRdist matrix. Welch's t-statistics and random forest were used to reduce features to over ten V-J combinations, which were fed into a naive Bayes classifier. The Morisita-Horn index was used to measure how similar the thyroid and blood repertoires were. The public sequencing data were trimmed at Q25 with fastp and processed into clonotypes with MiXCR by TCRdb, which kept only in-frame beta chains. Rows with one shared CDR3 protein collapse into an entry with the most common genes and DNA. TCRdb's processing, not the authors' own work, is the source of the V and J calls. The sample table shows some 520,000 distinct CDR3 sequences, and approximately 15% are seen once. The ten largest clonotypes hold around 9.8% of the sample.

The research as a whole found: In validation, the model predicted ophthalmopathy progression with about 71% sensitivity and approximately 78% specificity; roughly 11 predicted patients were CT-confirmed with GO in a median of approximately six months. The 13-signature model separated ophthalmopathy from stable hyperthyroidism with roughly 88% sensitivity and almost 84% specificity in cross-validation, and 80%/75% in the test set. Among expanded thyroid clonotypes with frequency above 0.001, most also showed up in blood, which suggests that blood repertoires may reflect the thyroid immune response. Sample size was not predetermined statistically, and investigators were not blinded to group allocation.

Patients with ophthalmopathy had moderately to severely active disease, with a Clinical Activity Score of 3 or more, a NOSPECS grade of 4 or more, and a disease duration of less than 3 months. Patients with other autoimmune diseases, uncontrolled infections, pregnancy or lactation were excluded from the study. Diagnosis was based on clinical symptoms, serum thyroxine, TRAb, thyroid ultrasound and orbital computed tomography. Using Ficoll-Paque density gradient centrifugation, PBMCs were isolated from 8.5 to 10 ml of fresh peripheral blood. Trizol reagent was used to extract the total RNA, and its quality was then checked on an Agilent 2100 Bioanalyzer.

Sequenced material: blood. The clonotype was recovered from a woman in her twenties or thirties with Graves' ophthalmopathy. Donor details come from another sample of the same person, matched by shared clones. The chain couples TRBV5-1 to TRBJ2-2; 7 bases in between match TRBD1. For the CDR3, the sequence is CASSRGQALTNTGELFF. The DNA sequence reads TGCGCCAGCAGCCGCGGACAGGCGCTAACGAACACCGGGGAGCTGTTTTTT. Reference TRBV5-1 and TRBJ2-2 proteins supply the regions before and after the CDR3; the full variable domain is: KAGVTQTPRYLIKTRGQQVTLSCSPISGHRSVSWYQQTPGQGLQFLFEYFSETQRNKGNFPGRFSGRQFSNSRSEMNVSTLELGDSALYLCASSRGQALTNTGELFFGEGSRLTVL.